This T cell receptor beta chain comes out of a study of blood T cell repertoires in COVID-19 (dated by TCRdb to the early 2020s). For context, the study as a whole: Samples covering the acute and convalescent phases of COVID-19 were provided by collaborators in the United States, Italy and Spain. The material from the prospective study consisted of cDNA or gDNA derived from T cells, B-cell-depleted T cells, or PBMCs. Sample metadata almost always included a de-identified subject ID, COVID-19 status, age in years and sex. The samples were drawn from the first 160 participants of the ongoing ImmuneRACE study and from 1,254 subjects provided by 6 global collaborators. Deeply sampled blood TCRbeta repertoires from subjects exposed to, actively infected with, or recovered from COVID-19 were included in the dataset. The repertoires were made available in a free public database intended to serve as a resource for research on the immune response to SARS-CoV-2. Where available, HLA class I and class II types were taken from metadata supplied by the sample provider and were not determined by assay-based typing.

The immunoSEQ Assay, a bias-controlled multiplex PCR, was used to amplify TCRbeta CDR3 regions from genomic DNA. In the paper's pipeline: Within the assay, amplification of reference gene primers was used to estimate how many nucleated cells each sample contained. To quantify the absolute abundance of each unique TCRbeta CDR3 rearrangement, sequence reads were collapsed and filtered. For each sample, productive Simpson clonality was calculated as the square root of Simpson's diversity index over productive rearrangements. Sourced from immuneACCESS, this table was stored by TCRdb with only in-frame sequences that have V and J called. A share of the clones is absent; for the studies checked, an unresolved V gene accounts for under half, and the remainder has no known explanation. Clone size and the V and J calls come from that table; the DNA yielded D and trimming. The sample table shows roughly 130,000 clones, and roughly 80% are seen once. Around an eighth of the sample is held by the ten biggest clonotypes.

Samples from volunteer blood donors who had recovered from COVID-19 were contributed by a second Seattle source. Collaborating institutions collected whole blood in K2EDTA tubes following their own protocols. For TCRbeta analysis, collaborators shipped samples in one of three forms: frozen whole blood, isolated PBMCs, or DNA extracted from either of those sample types. The V and J ends are trimmed by 4 bases and 6 bases, leaving 14 bases between them. Based on the germline V gene, the CDR1 and CDR2 sequences are SGHRS and YFSETQ. Measured from the cysteine to the phenylalanine, the CDR3 is 14 residues long. Of all the DNA, just the CDR3 is kept, 42 bases in frame from base 1. As concerns this clone: The antigen it binds to is not known. No clone much larger than this one lies a single base away; base qualities are absent.

Study-wide findings and limitations: The amount of clinical and demographic metadata varied by source and participant and was provided uncurated.

The rearrangement combines TRBV5-1 with TRBJ2-1, with a weak D call of TRBD1 (5 bases match). Sample: peripheral blood. The TCR originated in a woman in her 30s who had recovered from COVID-19. The CDR3 amino acid sequence is: CASSLTTGGNEQFF. The sequence in DNA is TGCGCCAGCAGCCTGACCACAGGTGGCAATGAGCAGTTCTTC.